Reported below is one T cell receptor beta chain. Its antigen is undetermined. V lost 5 bases and J lost 4; bases outside the gene matches: 3. The CDR3 runs 13 residues. CDR1 LNHDA and CDR2 SQIVND come from the germline V gene (reference sequence). These data come from a study of CD4 T cell repertoires in COVID-19. About the research overall: After approximately ten days of IL-2 expansion, CFSE-low cells were relabeled and restimulated with other coronavirus spikes.

Only in-frame clones appear in the TCRdb table, and some are missing; sequencing was by immunoSEQ multiplex PCR. The top ten hold 2% to 2.5% of the sample, which has around 8,200 clones, around four fifths seen once. Study conclusions and caveats: In SARS-CoV and/or HKU1 spike cultures, between roughly 7 and 25% of SARS-CoV-2 clonotypes reappeared. Several top expanded SARS-CoV-2-reactive clonotypes were shared by two or three memory subsets.

No culture step preceded sequencing of the ex vivo isolated memory T cells. The source is a human donor who had COVID-19. The sample in question was effector memory CD4+ T cells from blood, obtained before the COVID-19 pandemic. The rearrangement uses TRBV19 and TRBJ1-1; 8 bases map to TRBD1. CDR3 residues: CASSQTGGTEAFF. Here the CDR3 DNA reads TGTGCCAGTAGTCAAACAGGGGGCACTGAAGCTTTCTTT.